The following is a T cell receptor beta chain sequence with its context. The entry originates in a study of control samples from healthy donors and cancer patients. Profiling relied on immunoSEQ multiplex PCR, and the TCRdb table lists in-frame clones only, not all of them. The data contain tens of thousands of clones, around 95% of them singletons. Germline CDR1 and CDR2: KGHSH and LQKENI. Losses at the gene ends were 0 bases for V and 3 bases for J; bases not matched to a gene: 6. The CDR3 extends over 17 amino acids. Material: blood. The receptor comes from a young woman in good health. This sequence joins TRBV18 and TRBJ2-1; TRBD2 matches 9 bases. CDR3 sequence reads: CASSPPRRGGLYNEQFF. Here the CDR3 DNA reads TGTGCCAGCTCACCACCTAGGCGGGGGGGACTCTACAATGAGCAGTTCTTC.